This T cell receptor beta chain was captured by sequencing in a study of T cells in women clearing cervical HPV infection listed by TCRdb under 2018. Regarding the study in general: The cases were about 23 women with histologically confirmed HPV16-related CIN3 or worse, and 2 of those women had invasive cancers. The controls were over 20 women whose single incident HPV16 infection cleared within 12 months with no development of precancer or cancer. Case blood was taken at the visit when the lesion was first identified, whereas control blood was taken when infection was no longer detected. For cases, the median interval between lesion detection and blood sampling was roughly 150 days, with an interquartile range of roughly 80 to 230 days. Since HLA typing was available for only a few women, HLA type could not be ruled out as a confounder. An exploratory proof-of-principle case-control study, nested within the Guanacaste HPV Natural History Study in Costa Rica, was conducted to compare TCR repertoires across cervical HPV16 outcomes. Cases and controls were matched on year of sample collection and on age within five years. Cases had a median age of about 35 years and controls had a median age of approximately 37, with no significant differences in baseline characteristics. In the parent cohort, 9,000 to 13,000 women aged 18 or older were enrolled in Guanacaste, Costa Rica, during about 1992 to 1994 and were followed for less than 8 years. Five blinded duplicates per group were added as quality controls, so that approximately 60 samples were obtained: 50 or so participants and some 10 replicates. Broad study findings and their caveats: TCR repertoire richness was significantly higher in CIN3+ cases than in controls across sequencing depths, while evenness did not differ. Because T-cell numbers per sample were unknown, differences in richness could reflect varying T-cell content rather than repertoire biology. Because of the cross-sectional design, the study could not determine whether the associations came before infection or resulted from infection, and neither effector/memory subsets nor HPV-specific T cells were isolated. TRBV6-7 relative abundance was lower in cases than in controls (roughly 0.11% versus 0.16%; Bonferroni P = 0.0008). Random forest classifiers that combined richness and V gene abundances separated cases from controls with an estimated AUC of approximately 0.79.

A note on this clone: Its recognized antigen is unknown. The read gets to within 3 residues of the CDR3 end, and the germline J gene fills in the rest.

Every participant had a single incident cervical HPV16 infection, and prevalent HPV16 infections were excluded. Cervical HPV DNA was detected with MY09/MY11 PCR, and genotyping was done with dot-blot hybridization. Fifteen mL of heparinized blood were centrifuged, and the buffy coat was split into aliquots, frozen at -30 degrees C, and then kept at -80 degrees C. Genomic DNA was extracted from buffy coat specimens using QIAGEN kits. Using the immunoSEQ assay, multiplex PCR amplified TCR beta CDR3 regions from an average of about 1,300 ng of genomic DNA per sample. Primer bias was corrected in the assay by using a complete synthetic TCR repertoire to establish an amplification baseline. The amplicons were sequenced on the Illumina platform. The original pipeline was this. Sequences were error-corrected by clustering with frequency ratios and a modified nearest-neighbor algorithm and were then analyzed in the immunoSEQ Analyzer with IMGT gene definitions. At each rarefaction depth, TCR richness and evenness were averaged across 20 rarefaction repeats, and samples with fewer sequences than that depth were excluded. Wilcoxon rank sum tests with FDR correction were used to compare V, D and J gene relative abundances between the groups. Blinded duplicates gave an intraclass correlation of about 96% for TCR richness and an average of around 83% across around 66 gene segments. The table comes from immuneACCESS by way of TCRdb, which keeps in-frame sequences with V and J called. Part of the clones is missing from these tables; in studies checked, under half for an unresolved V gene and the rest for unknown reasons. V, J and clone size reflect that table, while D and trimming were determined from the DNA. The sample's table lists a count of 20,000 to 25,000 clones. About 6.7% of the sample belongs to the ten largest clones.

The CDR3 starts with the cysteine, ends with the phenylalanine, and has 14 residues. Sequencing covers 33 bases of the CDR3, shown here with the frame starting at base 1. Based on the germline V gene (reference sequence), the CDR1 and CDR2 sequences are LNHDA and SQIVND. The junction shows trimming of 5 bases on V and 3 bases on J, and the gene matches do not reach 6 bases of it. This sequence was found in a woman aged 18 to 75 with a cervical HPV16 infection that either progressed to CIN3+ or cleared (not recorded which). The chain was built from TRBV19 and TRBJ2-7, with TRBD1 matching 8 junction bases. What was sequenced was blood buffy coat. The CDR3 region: CASSPGTGGYEQYF. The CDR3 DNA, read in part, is TGTGCCAGTAGTCCGGGGACAGGTGGCTACGAG.